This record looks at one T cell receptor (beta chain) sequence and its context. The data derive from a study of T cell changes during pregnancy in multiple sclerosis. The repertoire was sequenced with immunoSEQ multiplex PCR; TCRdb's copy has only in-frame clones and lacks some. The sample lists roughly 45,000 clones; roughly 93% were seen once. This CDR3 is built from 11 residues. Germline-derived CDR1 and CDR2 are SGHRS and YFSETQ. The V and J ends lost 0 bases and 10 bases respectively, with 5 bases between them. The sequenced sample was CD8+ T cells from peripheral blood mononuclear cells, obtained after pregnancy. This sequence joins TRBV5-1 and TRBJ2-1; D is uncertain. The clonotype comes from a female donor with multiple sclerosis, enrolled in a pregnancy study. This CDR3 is CASSLGEEQFF. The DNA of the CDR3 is TGCGCCAGCAGCTTGGGTGAGGAGCAGTTCTTC.